Below are 25 T cell receptor beta chains sequenced from a single sample in a study of response to subunit inactivated influenza vaccine. TCRdb independently ran MiXCR on the RT-PCR reads; one entry per CDR3 protein. The sample has just under 550,000 distinct CDR3 sequences; approximately 24% are singletons. The same specimen was also included in a second study, on T cells expressing NK-cell markers. From that paper: 5'RACE template switching built TCR beta cDNA with unique molecular identifiers.

The sample in question was CD4+ T cells sorted from PBMCs, obtained 11 to 12 days after vaccination. All receptors come from a man aged 45-65 years who received an inactivated influenza vaccine.

The J gene is TRBJ2-7, the V gene TRBV28; D ambiguous. The germline V and J ends were trimmed by 5 bases and 4 bases, with 12 bases remaining between them. The CDR3 is made up of 13 amino acids. Per germline, CDR1 MDHEN and CDR2 SYDVKM. CDR3 sequence reads: CASSQDGEYEQYF. CDR3 DNA sequence: TGTGCCAGCAGTCAGGACGGCGAATACGAGCAGTACTTC. The complete variable domain, with remaining parts taken from reference TRBV28 and TRBJ2-7, reads DVKVTQSSRYLVKRTGEKVFLECVQDMDHENMFWYRQDPGLGLRLIYFSYDVKMKEKGDIPEGYSVSREKKERFSLILESASTNQTSMYLCASSQDGEYEQYFGPGTRLTVT.

The CDR3 DNA follows: TGCAGTGCTAGAGTTCCTAGCGGAACAGAAAAATACGAGCAGTACTTC. This translates into CSARVPSGTEKYEQYF. V is TRBV20-1 and J is TRBJ2-7; TRBD2 matches 7 bases. The CDR3 totals 16 residues. Losses at the gene ends were 1 base for V and 4 bases for J; bases not matched to a gene: 13. The germline gives CDR1 DFQATT, CDR2 SNEGSKA (reference sequence).

The chain links TRBV6-2 or TRBV6-3 to TRBJ2-7; D tentatively fits TRBD1 or TRBD2 (5 bases each). The CDR3 is made up of 15 amino acids. Trimming cost V 7 bases and J 2 bases, with 18 bases left between them. CDR1 is MNHEY and CDR2 is SVGEGT in the germline V gene. CDR3 coding DNA: TGTGCCAGCAACGGATGGGGGAGAGCACCCTACGAGCAGTACTTC. It translates to CASNGWGRAPYEQYF.

This chain connects TRBV4-3 to TRBJ2-5; D ambiguous. The CDR3 consists of 14 residues. CDR1 is LGHNA, CDR2 YSLEER, per germline. The V and J ends lost 0 bases and 5 bases respectively, with 10 bases between them. The CDR3 region has the DNA TGCGCCAGCAGCCAAGATAACTCCCCCGAGACCCAGTACTTC. Its protein product is CASSQDNSPETQYF.

In its sample, this clonotype was seen a few times. The chain employs TRBV4-1 and TRBJ2-5; possibly TRBD1 or TRBD2 for D (5 bases each). Germline assignment: CDR1 MGHRA and CDR2 YSYEKL. This CDR3 has 13 residues. Between the trimmed V and J ends, which lost 1 base and 9 bases, there was a span of 12 bases. This chain's CDR3 is CASSQGDAASQYF. The CDR3, as DNA: TGCGCCAGCAGCCAAGGGGACGCCGCTTCCCAGTACTTC.

J is TRBJ1-4 and V is TRBV2; unclear D gene. The V end was cut by 0 bases, the J end by 2 bases, with 1 base between. This CDR3 is 13 amino acids long. Germline assignment: CDR1 SNHLY and CDR2 FYNNEI. The CDR3 region has the DNA TGTGCCAGCAGTGAAGCTACTAATGAAAAACTGTTTTTT. Amino acid sequence: CASSEATNEKLFF.

The chain joins TRBV5-4 to TRBJ2-7; 9 bases are a match to TRBD2. CDR3 size: 15 residues. CDR1 and CDR2 (germline): SGHNT, YYREEE (reference sequence). The trim removed 0 bases at V and 4 bases at J, leaving 5 bases unmatched. The CDR3 protein is CASSLGAGGVYEQYF. The CDR3 nucleotides are TGTGCCAGCAGCTTGGGGGCGGGAGGGGTGTACGAGCAGTACTTC.

This clonotype was seen a handful of times. The chain employs TRBV4-3 and TRBJ2-1, with 14 positions matching TRBD2. Germline lookup yields CDR1 LGHNA and CDR2 YSLEER. V dropped 2 bases and J dropped 5; count of bases not matched to a gene: 5. CDR3 length: 17 residues. The CDR3 reads CASSQRLAGGLNNEQFF. CDR3 coding DNA: TGCGCCAGCAGCCAAAGACTAGCGGGAGGGTTAAACAATGAGCAGTTCTTC.

The chain carries TRBV2 and TRBJ2-1; 8 positions match TRBD2. Per germline, CDR1 SNHLY and CDR2 FYNNEI. CDR3 length equals 17 residues. The junction had 6 bases not matched to a gene; V was cut back by 2 bases and J by 0 bases. In DNA, the CDR3 is TGTGCCAGCAGTGAACGGAATAGCGGGGTCTCCTACAATGAGCAGTTCTTC. Translating gives CASSERNSGVSYNEQFF.

The J gene is TRBJ2-6, the V gene TRBV7-2; D not resolved. With 1 base removed from V and 0 bases from J, the gap between germline ends came to 7 bases. The germline V gene encodes CDR1 SGHTA and CDR2 FQGNSA. The CDR3 has 16 amino acids. The CDR3 spells CASSLEKFSGANVLTF. The CDR3 DNA is TGTGCCAGCAGCTTAGAAAAGTTCTCTGGGGCCAACGTCCTGACTTTC.

This clonotype was detected a few times. The chain employs TRBV29-1 and TRBJ2-1, with 9 nucleotides matching TRBD1. Germline V gene lookup returns CDR1 SQVTM and CDR2 ANQGSEA. V lost 7 bases and J lost 3; bases outside the gene matches: 10. CDR3 size: 15 residues. Here the CDR3 reads CSALTGTGNYNEQFF. In DNA, the CDR3 is TGCAGCGCCTTAACCGGGACAGGGAACTACAATGAGCAGTTCTTC.

This clonotype was counted many times. This rearrangement joins TRBV7-2 to TRBJ2-6; D unclear. Germline values: CDR1 SGHTA, CDR2 FQGNSA. The V end was cut by 6 bases, the J end by 0 bases, with 3 bases between. The length of the CDR3 is 13 residues. The CDR3 DNA follows: TGTGCCAGCAGACCCTCTGGGGCCAACGTCCTGACTTTC. Translating it yields CASRPSGANVLTF.

This clonotype was counted many times. The chain carries TRBV20-1 and TRBJ1-5, with a possible D match to TRBD1 (6 bases). Trimming removed 5 bases at V and 3 bases at J, with 14 bases between. The CDR3 runs 14 residues. Germline lookup yields CDR1 DFQATT and CDR2 SNEGSKA (reference sequence). The CDR3 region has the DNA TGCAGTGCTCCCGGAGGGGGAATCAATCAGCCCCAGCATTTT. Its translation is CSAPGGGINQPQHF.

This clonotype was seen a few times. V usage is TRBV12-3 or TRBV12-4 and J usage is TRBJ2-7; D is unresolved. Trimming removed 3 bases at V and 2 bases at J, with 8 bases between. The CDR3 is made up of 13 amino acids. CDR3 nucleotides: TGTGCCAGCAGTTTTCAGTTGACCTACGAGCAGTACTTC. As protein: CASSFQLTYEQYF.

This clonotype showed up just a few times. The genes are TRBV6-5 and TRBJ2-7; 7 bases are a match to TRBD2. Germline-derived CDR1 and CDR2 are MNHEY and SVGAGI. The CDR3 covers 15 residues. With 0 bases clipped from V and 4 bases from J, the junction kept 6 bases outside the gene matches. The CDR3 nucleotides read TGTGCCAGCAGTTACTCGAGCAGCGGGAATTACGAGCAGTACTTC. It specifies CASSYSSSGNYEQYF.

This clonotype was observed at least ten times. The chain combines TRBV7-9 with TRBJ1-2; D may be TRBD1 (6 bases). Per the germline V gene, CDR1 is SEHNR and CDR2 is FQNEAQ (reference sequence). The length of the CDR3 is 15 residues. With 5 bases removed from V and 3 bases from J, the gap between germline ends came to 16 bases. The CDR3 is CASSGGGRADYGYTF. CDR3 bases: TGTGCCAGCAGCGGGGGGGGCAGGGCAGACTATGGCTACACCTTC. The whole variable domain, filled in from reference TRBV7-9 and TRBJ1-2, reads DTGVSQNPRHKITKRGQNVTFRCDPISEHNRLYWYRQTLGQGPEFLTYFQNEAQLEKSRLLSDRFSAERPKGSFSTLEIQRTEQGDSAMYLCASSGGGRADYGYTFGSGTRLTVV.

The chain links TRBV20-1 to TRBJ2-1; weak D call: TRBD1 (6 bases). The V end was cut by 6 bases, the J end by 3 bases, with 21 bases between. Per the germline V gene, CDR1 is DFQATT and CDR2 is SNEGSKA (reference sequence). The CDR3 contains 16 residues. As DNA, the CDR3 is TGCAGTGCGACTCAGAACAGGGAAGGCAACTACAATGAGCAGTTCTTC. This translates into CSATQNREGNYNEQFF.

The chain uses TRBV20-1 and TRBJ1-2, with TRBD1 matching 8 bases. This CDR3 comprises 13 residues. The V gene's germline CDR1 is DFQATT and CDR2 SNEGSKA (reference sequence). V shed 4 bases and J 7 bases; nucleotides not matched to a gene: 8. The CDR3 spells CSATLDRGGGYTF. The CDR3, as DNA: TGCAGTGCTACCCTTGACAGGGGTGGTGGCTACACCTTC.

This clonotype was picked up a small number of times. The chain carries TRBV4-2 and TRBJ1-1; tentative D call: TRBD1 (6 bases). Germline V gene lookup returns CDR1 LGHNA and CDR2 YNFKEQ. The length of the CDR3 is 14 residues. V lost 4 bases and J lost 1, with 10 bases in between. Here the CDR3 reads CASSLGHPNTEAFF. CDR3 sequence (DNA): TGTGCCAGCAGCCTGGGACATCCGAACACTGAAGCTTTCTTT.

This CDR3 is CSATSGTGGNTIYF. Written as DNA, the CDR3 is TGCAGTGCTACCTCCGGGACAGGGGGAAACACCATATATTTT. The genes are TRBV20-1 and TRBJ1-3; 9 bases map to TRBD1. Germline CDR1 reads DFQATT; CDR2 reads SNEGSKA (reference sequence). Unmatched junction bases numbered 5, after V lost 4 bases and J lost 4 bases. This CDR3 comprises 14 residues.

J is TRBJ2-7 and V is TRBV7-8, with TRBD2 matching 10 bases. Germline V gives CDR1 SGHVS, CDR2 FQNEAQ. V was clipped by 5 bases and J by 3 bases; unmatched bases: 7. This CDR3 has 15 residues. The CDR3 region is CASSLGTSDHYEQYF. Here the CDR3 DNA reads TGTGCCAGCAGCCTTGGGACTAGCGATCACTACGAGCAGTACTTC.

Points on this clonotype: Sequence at one end of the junction differs from germline and may be a read error. The chain combines TRBV12-3 or TRBV12-4 with TRBJ1-1; possible D gene TRBD1, 5 bases. The CDR3 covers 14 residues. In nucleotides, the CDR3 is TGTGCCAGCAGTTTTCAGGGCTCCAACACCGAAGCTTTCTTT. It encodes CASSFQGSNTEAFF.

This rearrangement joins TRBV12-3 or TRBV12-4 to TRBJ2-7, with 11 positions matching TRBD1. The CDR3 length is 15 residues. Trimming cost V 5 bases and J 4 bases; bases outside gene matches: 7. The CDR3 protein is CASSLGTGGGYEQYF. DNA of the CDR3: TGTGCCAGCAGTCTCGGGACAGGGGGTGGTTACGAGCAGTACTTC.

This clonotype was seen many times. The chain combines TRBV12-3 or TRBV12-4 with TRBJ1-2, with 9 bases fitting TRBD1. Trimming at V came to 5 bases and at J to 2 bases, leaving 6 bases not matched to a gene. This CDR3 is 15 amino acids long. CDR3 region: CASSLQGAANYGYTF. CDR3 DNA sequence: TGTGCCAGCAGTCTACAGGGGGCGGCGAACTATGGCTACACCTTC.

In its sample, this clonotype was seen a few times. The chain has TRBV12-3 or TRBV12-4 and TRBJ1-2, with D maybe TRBD1 (6 bases). The CDR3 is made up of 12 amino acids. Trimming shortened V by 4 bases and J by 8 bases, and 11 bases separated the two germline ends. The CDR3 spells CASSSGVWGYTF. CDR3 nucleotide sequence: TGTGCCAGCAGTTCAGGGGTTTGGGGCTACACCTTC.